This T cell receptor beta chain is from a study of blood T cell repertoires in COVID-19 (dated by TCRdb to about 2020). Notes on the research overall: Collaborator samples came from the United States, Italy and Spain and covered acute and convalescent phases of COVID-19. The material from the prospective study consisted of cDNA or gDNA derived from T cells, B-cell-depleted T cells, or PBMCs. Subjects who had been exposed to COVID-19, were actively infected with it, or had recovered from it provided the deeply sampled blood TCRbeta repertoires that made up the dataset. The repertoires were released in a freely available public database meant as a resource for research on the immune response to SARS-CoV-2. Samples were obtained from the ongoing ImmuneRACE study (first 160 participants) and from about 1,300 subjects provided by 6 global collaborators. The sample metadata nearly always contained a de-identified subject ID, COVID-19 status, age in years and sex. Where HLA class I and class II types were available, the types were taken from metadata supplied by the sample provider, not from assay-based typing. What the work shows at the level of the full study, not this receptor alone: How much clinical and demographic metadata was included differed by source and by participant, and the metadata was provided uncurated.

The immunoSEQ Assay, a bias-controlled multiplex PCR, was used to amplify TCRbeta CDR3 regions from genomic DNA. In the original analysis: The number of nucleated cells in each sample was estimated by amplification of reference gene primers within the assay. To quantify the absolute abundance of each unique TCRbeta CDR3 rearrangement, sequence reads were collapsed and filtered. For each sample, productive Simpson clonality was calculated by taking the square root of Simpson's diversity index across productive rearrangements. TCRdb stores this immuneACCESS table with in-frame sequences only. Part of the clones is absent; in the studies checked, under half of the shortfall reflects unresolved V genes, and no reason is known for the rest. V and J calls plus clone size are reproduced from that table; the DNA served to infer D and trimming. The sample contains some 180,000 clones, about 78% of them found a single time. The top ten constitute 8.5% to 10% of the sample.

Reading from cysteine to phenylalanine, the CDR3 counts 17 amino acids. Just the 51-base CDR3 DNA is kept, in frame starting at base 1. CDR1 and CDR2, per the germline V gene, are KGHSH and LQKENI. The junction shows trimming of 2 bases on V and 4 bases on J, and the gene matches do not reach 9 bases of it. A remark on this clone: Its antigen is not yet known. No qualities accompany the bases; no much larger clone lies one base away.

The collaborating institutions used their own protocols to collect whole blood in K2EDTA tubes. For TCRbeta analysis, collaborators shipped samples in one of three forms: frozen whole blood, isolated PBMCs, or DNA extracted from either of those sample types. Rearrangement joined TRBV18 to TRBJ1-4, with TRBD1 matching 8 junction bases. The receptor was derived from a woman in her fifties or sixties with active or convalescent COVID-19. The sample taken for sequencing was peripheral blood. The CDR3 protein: CASSPSPNRGINEKLFF. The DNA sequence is TGTGCCAGCTCACCAAGTCCAAACAGGGGGATTAATGAAAAACTGTTTTTT. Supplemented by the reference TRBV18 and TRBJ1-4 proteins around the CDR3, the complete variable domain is NAGVMQNPRHLVRRRGQEARLRCSPMKGHSHVYWYRQLPEEGLKFMVYLQKENIIDESGMPKERFSAEFPKEGPSILRIQQVVRGDSAAYFCASSPSPNRGINEKLFFGSGTQLSVL.